This T cell receptor (beta chain) was sequenced for a study of blood T cell repertoires in COVID-19. The repertoire was sequenced with immunoSEQ multiplex PCR; TCRdb's copy has only in-frame clones and lacks some. The sample records 200,000 to 300,000 clones, 75% to 85% being singletons. CDR3 size: 14 residues. Germline CDR1 and CDR2: MDHEN and SYDVKM. The ends were cut back, 3 bases at V and 6 bases at J, with 12 bases in the middle. Material for sequencing was peripheral blood. The genes are TRBV28 and TRBJ2-1; possible D gene TRBD1, 6 bases. The TCR comes from a woman between 55 and 75 years old with active or convalescent COVID-19. The CDR3 DNA reads as TGTGCCAGCAGTTTGGGGGCTAATACCAATGAGCAGTTCTTC. It specifies CASSLGANTNEQFF.